What follows is one T cell receptor beta chain and its context. Its antigen is unidentified. These data originate in a study of shared clonotypes between healthy human individuals. Study observations and caveats: Despite large depth, sorted-subset datasets appeared incompletely sequenced.

This CDR3 is built from 15 residues. V was pared by 4 bases and J by 1 base, with 13 bases between. CDR1 LNHDA and CDR2 SQIVND come from the germline V gene (reference sequence). The data were produced by immunoSEQ multiplex PCR, yet TCRdb's version contains in-frame clones alone and is incomplete. The sample lists some 2,500,000 clones, roughly 93% seen once, with roughly 0.36% in the top ten. This clonotype was sampled from a man aged 18 to 29 in good health. Some clones in this sample may be carry-over from other donors' samples. Material: naive CD4+ T cells from PBMCs. Regarding subset: CD45RA+ positively selected. The chain couples TRBV19 to TRBJ1-1, with D possibly TRBD1 on 6 matching bases. CDR3 protein: CASSTTGFANTEAFF. The CDR3 DNA reads TGTGCCAGTAGTACAACAGGGTTTGCGAACACTGAAGCTTTCTTT.